Presented here are 20 T cell receptor beta chains from one specimen sequenced in a study of blood T cells in healthy people across ages. Using a J-beta primer mix together with a sample-barcoded 5' primer, a second PCR was run for roughly 6 to 12 cycles. Via MiXCR, TCRdb re-called the 5' RACE reads, giving one row per CDR3 protein. This table holds 1.5 million to 1.8 million distinct CDR3 sequences, approximately 43% found once. The source material was blood. Receptors originate from a woman between 18 and 29 years old in good health.

The genes are TRBV7-2 and TRBJ1-6; D not resolved. The CDR3 covers 15 residues. Germline CDR1 SGHTA, CDR2 FQGNSA. The germline V and J ends were trimmed by 2 bases and 7 bases, with 12 bases remaining between them. The CDR3 bases are TGTGCCAGCAGCTTATTACGGCTGCGCAATTCACCCCTCCACTTT. Encoded protein: CASSLLRLRNSPLHF.

This clonotype appeared a few times. J is TRBJ1-2 and V is TRBV18; D is unclear. CDR1 and CDR2 (germline): KGHSH, LQKENI. The CDR3 is 13 amino acids. Trimming removed 3 bases at V and 8 bases at J, with 13 bases between. The CDR3 coding sequence is TGTGCCAGCTCACCGACACGGGCCTCCGGCTACACCTTC. The encoded protein is CASSPTRASGYTF.

The gene calls are TRBV9 and TRBJ1-2; tentatively, D is TRBD1 (5 bases). From germline, CDR1 is SGDLS and CDR2 YYNGEE. V was shortened by 3 bases and J by 6 bases, with 12 bases between the two germline ends. The CDR3 runs to 13 residues. DNA of the CDR3: TGTGCCAGCAGCGAGCGGGGGGGGGATGGCTACACCTTC. Translated, it gives CASSERGGDGYTF.

This chain connects TRBV5-6 to TRBJ1-6; perhaps TRBD1 as D (5 bases). Between the trimmed V and J ends, which lost 4 bases and 9 bases, there was a span of 20 bases. This CDR3 contains 16 residues. Germline V CDR1 and CDR2: SGHDT, YYEEEE. As DNA, the CDR3 is TGTGCCAGCAGCGAACTAACGTCCGGCCAGGGTTCACCCCTCCACTTT. This sequence encodes CASSELTSGQGSPLHF.

The gene calls are TRBV4-3 and TRBJ2-7, with 7 bases aligning to TRBD1. V was pared by 5 bases and J by 6 bases, with 7 bases of the junction left unmatched. Germline assignment: CDR1 LGHNA and CDR2 YSLEER. This CDR3 is 13 amino acids long. CDR3 in DNA: TGCGCCAGCAGCACCCGACAGGGCTCCGAGCAGTACTTC. Its translation is CASSTRQGSEQYF.

The genes are TRBV7-2 and TRBJ2-7; D may correspond to TRBD1 or TRBD2 (6 bases each). Germline CDR1 and CDR2: SGHTA and FQGNSA. Trimming cost V 1 base and J 5 bases, with 18 bases left between them. The CDR3 runs 16 residues. This CDR3 is CASSLVGGQGVNEQYF. The CDR3 coding sequence is TGTGCCAGCAGCTTAGTTGGGGGGCAGGGTGTGAACGAGCAGTACTTC.

The chain links TRBV9 to TRBJ2-7; tentatively, D is TRBD1 (6 bases). V lost 0 bases and J lost 5, with 12 bases in between. The V gene's germline CDR1 is SGDLS and CDR2 YYNGEE. The CDR3 has 14 residues. CDR3 amino acids: CASSVGGNRDEQYF. In nucleotides, the CDR3 is TGTGCCAGCAGCGTAGGGGGGAACAGGGACGAGCAGTACTTC.

The chain uses TRBV5-6 and TRBJ2-1; the D gene is possibly TRBD1 (5 bases). There are 14 residues in the CDR3. V lost 0 bases to trimming and J lost 9 bases, with 13 bases between them. In germline, CDR1 is SGHDT, CDR2 YYEEEE. The CDR3 protein is CASSLATGRGEQFF. The CDR3 DNA is TGTGCCAGCAGCTTGGCTACAGGTCGCGGTGAGCAGTTCTTC.

Comment on this clonotype: An end of the junction differs from the germline gene, which may be a read error. This chain uses TRBV20-1 with TRBJ2-1; TRBD2 matches at 7 bases. This CDR3 is 17 amino acids long. Germline CDR1 and CDR2: DFQATT and SNEGSKA (reference sequence). The CDR3 DNA sequence: TGCAGTGCCCCGCGGAGGCTAGCGGTGAGCTCCCACAATGAGCAGTTCTTC. Amino acid sequence: CSAPRRLAVSSHNEQFF.

This clonotype turned up a few times. The chain couples TRBV20-1 to TRBJ1-1, with 8 positions matching TRBD1. The J segment lost 5 bases and the V segment lost 3 bases, leaving 5 bases of the junction unmatched. The CDR3 covers 13 residues. The germline V gene encodes CDR1 DFQATT and CDR2 SNEGSKA (reference sequence). The CDR3 is CSASGRGLTEAFF. The CDR3 DNA is TGCAGTGCTAGCGGCAGGGGGCTTACTGAAGCTTTCTTT.

This rearrangement joins TRBV27 to TRBJ2-5, with no clear D. V was cut by 5 bases and J by 5 bases, with 12 bases left in between. In germline, CDR1 is MNHEY, CDR2 SMNVEV (reference sequence). The CDR3 is made up of 13 amino acids. The CDR3 DNA is TGTGCCAGCAGTGGCCTCACCTCGGAGACCCAGTACTTC. It encodes CASSGLTSETQYF.

The chain uses TRBV28 and TRBJ2-7; D is undetermined. The V gene's germline CDR1 is MDHEN and CDR2 SYDVKM. The CDR3 sequence is 12 residues long. Deletions cut 8 bases from V and 0 bases from J, with 8 bases between. The CDR3 region is CASGLFSYEQYF. DNA for the CDR3: TGTGCCAGCGGGCTTTTCTCCTACGAGCAGTACTTC.

V usage is TRBV6-1 and J usage is TRBJ2-1; D may be TRBD2 (6 bases). The germline V gene encodes CDR1 MNHNS and CDR2 SASEGT. CDR3 length equals 17 residues. Trimming cost V 4 bases and J 4 bases, with 20 bases left between them. The chain's CDR3 is CASSARRGGREYNEQFF. The CDR3 DNA follows: TGTGCCAGCAGTGCCCGGCGTGGAGGGCGAGAATACAATGAGCAGTTCTTC.

The V call is TRBV4-3, the J call TRBJ2-3, with D tentatively TRBD1 or TRBD2 (6 bases each). The CDR3 totals 17 residues. CDR1 LGHNA and CDR2 YSLEER come from the germline V gene. The V and J ends lost 4 bases and 6 bases respectively, with 23 bases between them. DNA of the CDR3: TGCGCCAGCAGCCGAACCTCTCATGGGGGGACAATCGATACGCAGTATTTT. It encodes CASSRTSHGGTIDTQYF.

The CDR3, as DNA: TGCGCCAGCAGCTTGGAGGGGCAACCCTATGGCTACACCTTC. It translates to CASSLEGQPYGYTF. This chain joins TRBV5-1 and TRBJ1-2, with D possibly TRBD1 on 5 matching bases. CDR1 and CDR2 from the germline V gene are SGHRS and YFSETQ. Trimming left V 0 bases short and J 4 bases short, with 10 bases between. The CDR3 length is 14 residues.

V is TRBV6-2 or TRBV6-3 and J is TRBJ2-1; 9 bases map to TRBD2. This CDR3 region has 16 residues. Germline CDR1 is MNHEY and CDR2 is SVGEGT. V was pared by 6 bases and J by 1 base, with 7 bases of the junction left unmatched. The CDR3 sequence is CASRTLAGASYNEQFF. As DNA, the CDR3 is TGTGCCAGCAGGACACTAGCGGGCGCGTCCTACAATGAGCAGTTCTTC.

As regards this clonotype: The junction differs from germline at one of its ends, possibly a read error. V usage is TRBV7-2 and J usage is TRBJ2-1, with 8 nucleotides matching TRBD2. The germline gives CDR1 SGHTA, CDR2 FQGNSA. CDR3 length: 15 amino acids. DNA of the CDR3: TGTGCCAGCAGCGTAGCGGGACATTACGACAATGAGCAGTTCTTC. Its protein product is CASSVAGHYDNEQFF.

This clonotype was counted once. The rearrangement uses TRBV6-2 or TRBV6-3 and TRBJ1-1; D gene ambiguous. V lost 8 bases to trimming and J lost 4 bases, with 11 bases between them. In germline, CDR1 is MNHEY, CDR2 SVGEGT. The CDR3 spans 12 residues. CDR3 amino acids: CASASGRTEAFF. In DNA, the CDR3 is TGTGCCAGCGCGAGCGGGCGCACTGAAGCTTTCTTT.

This clonotype was counted a few times. The chain joins TRBV9 to TRBJ2-1, with a tentative D call TRBD1 (5 bases). The J call may be faulty, since TRBJ2-7 better matches the DNA end. The germline gives CDR1 SGDLS, CDR2 YYNGEE. CDR3 length: 14 residues. For the CDR3, the DNA is TGTGCCAGCAGCGCGGACACATCCTACAATGAGCAGTACTTC. This translates into CASSADTSYNEQYF.

The V gene is TRBV20-1, the J gene TRBJ1-4, with 11 bases fitting TRBD1. The germline CDR1 and CDR2 sequences are DFQATT and SNEGSKA (reference sequence). V shed 6 bases, J shed 3 bases, and the junction held 6 bases outside the gene matches. The CDR3 length is 15 residues. In DNA form, the CDR3 reads TGCAGTGCGATGGACAGGGGGCTCTCTAATGAAAAACTGTTTTTT. This translates into CSAMDRGLSNEKLFF.